Below are 6 T cell receptor beta chains sequenced from a single sample in a study of T cells after yellow fever vaccination (dated by TCRdb to between 2018 and 2021). What this sample's treatment or condition label stands for: live attenuated yellow fever vaccine strain. The library was obtained by 5' RACE. The run used an Illumina HiSeq 2500. TCRdb applied fastp at Q25 and MiXCR to the public reads, then kept only in-frame beta chains. Every distinct CDR3 protein forms one entry, paired with its most common genes and DNA. This sample gives about 320,000 distinct CDR3 sequences in total; about 6.6% of them show up just once. 15% to 20% of the sample belongs to the ten largest clones. The sample was PBMCs, taken roughly seven weeks after the first yellow fever vaccination. Receptors originate from a man younger than 35 who received the YFV17D yellow fever vaccine.

This clonotype was detected a few times. The chain uses TRBV20-1 and TRBJ2-5; TRBD2 might be the D (6 bases). Germline CDR1 and CDR2: DFQATT and SNEGSKA (reference sequence). The CDR3 has 13 amino acids. Trimming removed 5 bases from V and 1 base from J, with 11 bases in between. The CDR3 DNA reads as TGCAGTGCTCCCGGGAGCGCCCAAGAGACCCAGTACTTC. Amino acids: CSAPGSAQETQYF.

In its sample, this clonotype was seen many times. This chain uses TRBV15 with TRBJ2-1; D is unclear. The length of the CDR3 is 14 residues. The V gene's germline CDR1 is LNHNV and CDR2 YYDKDF (reference sequence). The ends were cut back, 5 bases at V and 1 base at J, with 9 bases in the middle. CDR3 in amino acids: CATSAWGSYNEQFF. The CDR3 nucleotides read TGTGCCACCAGCGCCTGGGGTTCCTACAATGAGCAGTTCTTC.

This clonotype was observed a few times. The chain couples TRBV6-1 to TRBJ1-2, with a tentative D call TRBD1 (5 bases). This CDR3 is 15 amino acids long. Trimming cost V 5 bases and J 5 bases, with 18 bases left between them. Germline V lookup: CDR1 MNHNS, CDR2 SASEGT. The CDR3 coding sequence is TGTGCCAGCAGTCAACAGGACCCGCCTTGGTATGGCTACACCTTC. Its translation: CASSQQDPPWYGYTF.

V and J are TRBV10-3 and TRBJ1-1; 10 bases align to TRBD1. Trimming removed 4 bases from V and 4 bases from J; junction bases left unmatched: 3. Germline V gene data show CDR1 as ENHRY and CDR2 as SYGVKD. The CDR3 consists of 14 residues. CDR3 DNA sequence: TGTGCCATCAGTGGGACAGGGGGATCCACTGAAGCTTTCTTT. It codes for CAISGTGGSTEAFF.

This clonotype was counted many times. The rearrangement links TRBV29-1 to TRBJ2-1; unclear D gene. This CDR3 has 13 amino acids. Germline CDR1 and CDR2: SQVTM and ANQGSEA. V dropped 6 bases and J dropped 0 bases, with 9 bases sitting between them. CDR3 in amino acids: CSVRSSSYNEQFF. CDR3 nucleotides: TGCAGCGTGAGGTCCAGCTCCTACAATGAGCAGTTCTTC.

V is TRBV20-1 and J is TRBJ2-5; TRBD2 matches at 13 bases. This CDR3 comprises 16 residues. CDR1 is DFQATT, CDR2 SNEGSKA, per germline (reference sequence). The junction had 11 bases not matched to a gene; V was cut back by 5 bases and J by 5 bases. CDR3 sequence reads: CSALRTSGGRGETQYF. The CDR3 coding sequence is TGCAGTGCTCTCCGGACTAGCGGGGGCCGGGGGGAGACCCAGTACTTC.